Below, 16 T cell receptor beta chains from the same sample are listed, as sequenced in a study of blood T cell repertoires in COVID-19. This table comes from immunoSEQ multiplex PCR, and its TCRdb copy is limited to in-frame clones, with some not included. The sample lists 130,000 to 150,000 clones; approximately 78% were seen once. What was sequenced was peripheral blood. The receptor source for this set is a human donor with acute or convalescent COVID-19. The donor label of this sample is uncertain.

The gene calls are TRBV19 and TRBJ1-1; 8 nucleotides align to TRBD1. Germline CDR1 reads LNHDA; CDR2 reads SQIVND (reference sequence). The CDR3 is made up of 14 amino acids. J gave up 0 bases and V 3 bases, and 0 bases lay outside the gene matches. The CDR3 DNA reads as TGTGCCAGTAGTATGGACAGGGTGAACACTGAAGCTTTCTTT. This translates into CASSMDRVNTEAFF.

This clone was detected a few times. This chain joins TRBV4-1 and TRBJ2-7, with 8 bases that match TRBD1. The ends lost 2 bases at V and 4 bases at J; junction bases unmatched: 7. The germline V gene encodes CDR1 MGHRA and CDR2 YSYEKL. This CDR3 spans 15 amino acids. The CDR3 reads CASSQPDRGTYEQYF. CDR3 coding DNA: TGCGCCAGCAGCCAACCAGACAGGGGAACTTACGAGCAGTACTTC.

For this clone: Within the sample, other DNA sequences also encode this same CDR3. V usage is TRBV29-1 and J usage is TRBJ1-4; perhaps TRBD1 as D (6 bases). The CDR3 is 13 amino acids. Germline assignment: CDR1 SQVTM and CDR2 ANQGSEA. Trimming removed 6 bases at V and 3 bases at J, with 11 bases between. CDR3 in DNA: TGCAGCGTGGGGGGGGGCCCTAATGAAAAACTGTTTTTT. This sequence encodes CSVGGGPNEKLFF.

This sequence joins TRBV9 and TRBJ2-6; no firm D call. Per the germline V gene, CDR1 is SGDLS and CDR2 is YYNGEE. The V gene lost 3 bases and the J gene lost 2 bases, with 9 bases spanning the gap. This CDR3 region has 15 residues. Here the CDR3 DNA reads TGTGCCAGCAGCGCCGGTCCCCCTGGGGCCAACGTCCTGACTTTC. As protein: CASSAGPPGANVLTF. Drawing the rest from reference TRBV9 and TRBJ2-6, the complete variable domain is DSGVTQTPKHLITATGQRVTLRCSPRSGDLSVYWYQQSLDQGLQFLIQYYNGEERAKGNILERFSAQQFPDLHSELNLSSLELGDSALYFCASSAGPPGANVLTFGAGSRLTVL.

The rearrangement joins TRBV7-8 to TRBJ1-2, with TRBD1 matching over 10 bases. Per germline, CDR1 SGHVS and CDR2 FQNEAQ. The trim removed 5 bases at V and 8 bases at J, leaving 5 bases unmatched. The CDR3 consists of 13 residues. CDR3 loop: CASSPGTGVGYTF. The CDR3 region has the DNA TGTGCCAGCAGCCCCGGGACAGGGGTCGGCTACACCTTC.

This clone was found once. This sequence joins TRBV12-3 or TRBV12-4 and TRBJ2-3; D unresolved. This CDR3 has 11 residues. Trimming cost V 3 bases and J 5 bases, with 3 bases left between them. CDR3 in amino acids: CASSFLDTQYF. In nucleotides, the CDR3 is TGTGCCAGCAGTTTTCTAGATACGCAGTATTTT.

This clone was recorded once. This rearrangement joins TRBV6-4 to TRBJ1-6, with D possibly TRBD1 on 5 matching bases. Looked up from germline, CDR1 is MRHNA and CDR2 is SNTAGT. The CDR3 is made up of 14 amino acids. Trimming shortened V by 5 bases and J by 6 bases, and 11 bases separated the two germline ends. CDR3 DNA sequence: TGTGCCAGCAGTATAAGGGGTAGTAATTCACCCCTCCACTTT. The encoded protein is CASSIRGSNSPLHF.

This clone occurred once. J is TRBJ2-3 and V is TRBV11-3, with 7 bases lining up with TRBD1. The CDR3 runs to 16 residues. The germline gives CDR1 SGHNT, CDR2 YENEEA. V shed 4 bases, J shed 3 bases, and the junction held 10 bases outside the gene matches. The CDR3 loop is CASSSSQGMGTDTQYF. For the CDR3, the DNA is TGTGCCAGCAGCTCCTCACAGGGGATGGGAACAGATACGCAGTATTTT.

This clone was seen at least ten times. The CDR3 nucleotides read TGTGCCAGTAGCACCGGGACAGGGACTAATGAAAAACTGTTTTTT. Translation gives CASSTGTGTNEKLFF. The chain joins TRBV19 to TRBJ1-4; 9 bases agree with TRBD1. Germline V lookup: CDR1 LNHDA, CDR2 SQIVND (reference sequence). The length of the CDR3 is 15 residues. V shed 6 bases and J 2 bases; nucleotides not matched to a gene: 4. The full variable domain, in which reference TRBV19 and TRBJ1-4 provide the parts outside the CDR3, is DGGITQSPKYLFRKEGQNVTLSCEQNLNHDAMYWYRQDPGQGLRLIYYSQIVNDFQKGDIAEGYSVSREKKESFPLTVTSAQKNPTAFYLCASSTGTGTNEKLFFGSGTQLSVL.

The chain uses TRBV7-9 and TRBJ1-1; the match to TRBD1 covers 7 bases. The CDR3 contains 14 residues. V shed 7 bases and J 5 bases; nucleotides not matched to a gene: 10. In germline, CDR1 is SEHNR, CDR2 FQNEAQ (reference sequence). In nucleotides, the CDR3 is TGTGCCAGCATAATAGCAGGGGGTAGAACTGAAGCTTTCTTT. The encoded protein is CASIIAGGRTEAFF.

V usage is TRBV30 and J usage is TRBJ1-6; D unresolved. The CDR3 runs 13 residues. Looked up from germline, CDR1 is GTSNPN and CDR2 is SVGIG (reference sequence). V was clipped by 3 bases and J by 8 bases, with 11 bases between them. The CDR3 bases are TGTGCCTGGAGCGGAGGGAGGGATTCACCCCTCCACTTT. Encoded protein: CAWSGGRDSPLHF.

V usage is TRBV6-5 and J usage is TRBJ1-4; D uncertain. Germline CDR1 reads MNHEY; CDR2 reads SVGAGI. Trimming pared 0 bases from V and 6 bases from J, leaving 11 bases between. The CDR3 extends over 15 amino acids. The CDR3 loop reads CASSYSTGLDEKLFF. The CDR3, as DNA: TGTGCCAGCAGTTACTCTACGGGATTGGATGAAAAACTGTTTTTT.

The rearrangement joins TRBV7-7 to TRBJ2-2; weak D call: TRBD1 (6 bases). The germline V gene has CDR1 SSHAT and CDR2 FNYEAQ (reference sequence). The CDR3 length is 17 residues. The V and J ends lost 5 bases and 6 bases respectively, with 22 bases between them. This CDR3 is CASSPGIRGESPGELFF. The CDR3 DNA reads TGTGCCAGCAGCCCGGGGATCAGGGGAGAGTCCCCCGGGGAGCTGTTTTTT.

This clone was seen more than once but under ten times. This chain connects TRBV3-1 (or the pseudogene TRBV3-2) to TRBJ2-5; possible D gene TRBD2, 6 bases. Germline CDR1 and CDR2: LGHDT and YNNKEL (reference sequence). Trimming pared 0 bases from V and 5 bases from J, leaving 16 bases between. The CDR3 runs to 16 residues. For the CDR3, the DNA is TGTGCCAGCAGCCAAGATCCCAGCGGGTTAAGGGAGACCCAGTACTTC. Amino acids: CASSQDPSGLRETQYF.

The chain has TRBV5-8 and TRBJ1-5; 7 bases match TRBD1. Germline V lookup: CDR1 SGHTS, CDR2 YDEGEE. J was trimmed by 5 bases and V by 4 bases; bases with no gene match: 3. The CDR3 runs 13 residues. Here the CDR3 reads CASSRDSHQPQHF. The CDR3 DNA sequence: TGTGCCAGCAGCCGGGACAGCCATCAGCCCCAGCATTTT.

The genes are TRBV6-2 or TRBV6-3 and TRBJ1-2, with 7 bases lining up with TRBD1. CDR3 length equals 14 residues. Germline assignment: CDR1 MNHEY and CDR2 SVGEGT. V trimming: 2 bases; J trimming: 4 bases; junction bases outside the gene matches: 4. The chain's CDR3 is CASSYVTGSYGYTF. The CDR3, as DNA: TGTGCCAGCAGTTACGTGACAGGGAGCTATGGCTACACCTTC.